What follows is one TCR beta chain and its context. Its antigen is still unknown. CDR1 and CDR2 from the germline V gene are DFQATT and SNEGSKA (reference sequence). The CDR3 has 16 amino acids. TCRdb re-derived calls from the RACE reads in MiXCR, one entry per CDR3 protein. The sample has 80,000 to 95,000 distinct CDR3 sequences; under 14% are singletons. The sample comes from a study of human T cells and chemical hapten exposure. General study results and limits: Having alopecia, donors may respond immunologically unlike healthy people. DPC sensitization left the count of TCRs above 1 in 1000 unchanged.

This sample's time point: patch test 2, 6 weeks after DPC sensitization. Specified treatment: therapeutic diphenylcyclopropenone sensitization with weekly scalp DPC. Alopecia patients between 18 and 70 years old and suitable for DPC were used as donors. The chain has TRBV20-1 and TRBJ2-3, with D uncertain. This receptor was identified in a man between 18 and 35 years old with alopecia areata. Some clones in this sample may be carry-over from other donors' samples. Source: whole blood, taken in connection with sensitization to the hapten diphenylcyclopropenone (DPC). The CDR3 loop is CSVKEVQATSTDTQYF. CDR3 nucleotides: TGCAGCGTTAAAGAAGTCCAGGCAACTAGCACAGATACGCAGTATTTT.